The clone carrying this T cell receptor beta chain was seen only a few times. Its specificity is not known. With baseline, cycle 4 day 1, and cycle 7 day 1 as timepoints, blood was sampled. This table comes from immunoSEQ multiplex PCR, and its TCRdb copy is limited to in-frame clones, with some not included. The repertoire holds around 38,000 clones, with 82% as singletons. The trim removed 4 bases at V and 5 bases at J, leaving 4 bases unmatched. CDR1 SGHRS and CDR2 YFSETQ come from the germline V gene. The CDR3 contains 13 residues. The sample is drawn from a study of OX40 agonist ivuxolimab in advanced cancers. About the study: Patients were given ivuxolimab, an antibody that agonizes OX40 (CD134). Three patients had partial responses: one hepatocellular carcinoma, two cutaneous melanoma. Study-wide points: Partial responders treated at 0.1-3.0 mg/kg exhibited clonal expansion among the lowest measured.

The genes are TRBV5-1 and TRBJ1-2, with 8 bases matching TRBD1. The receptor was derived from an adult with an advanced solid tumor such as melanoma, head and neck, liver or kidney cancer. The specimen was CD4+ or CD8+ T cells sorted from blood, collected in a trial of the OX40 agonist ivuxolimab. In DNA form, the CDR3 reads TGCGCCAGCAGCCCCGACAGGGGTTATGGCTACACCTTC. Amino acids: CASSPDRGYGYTF.